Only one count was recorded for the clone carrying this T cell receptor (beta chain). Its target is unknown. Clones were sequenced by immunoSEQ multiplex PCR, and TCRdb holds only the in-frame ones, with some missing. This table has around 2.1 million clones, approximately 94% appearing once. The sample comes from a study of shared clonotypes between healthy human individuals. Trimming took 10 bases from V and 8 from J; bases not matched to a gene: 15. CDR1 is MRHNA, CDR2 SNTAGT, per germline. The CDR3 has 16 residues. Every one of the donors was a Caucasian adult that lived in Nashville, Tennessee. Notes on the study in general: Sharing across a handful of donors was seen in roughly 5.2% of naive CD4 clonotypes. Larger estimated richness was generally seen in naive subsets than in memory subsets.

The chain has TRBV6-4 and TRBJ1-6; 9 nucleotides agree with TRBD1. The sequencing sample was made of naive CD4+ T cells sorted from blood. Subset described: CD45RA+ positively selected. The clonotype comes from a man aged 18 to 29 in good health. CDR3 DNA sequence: TGTGCCAACATGGAGGACAGGGGAGCTTGGGATTCACCCCTCCACTTT. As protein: CANMEDRGAWDSPLHF.